The rows below give T cell receptor beta chains drawn from one sample of a study of CD8 T cells in Susac syndrome. Each CDR3 protein is one row after TCRdb ran MiXCR on the immunoSEQ multiplex PCR reads. The sample has approximately 160,000 distinct CDR3 sequences; about 90% are singletons. Material for sequencing was CD4+ T cells from PBMCs. These receptors came from a human donor in good health. The CDR3 runs from the conserved cysteine through the conserved F or W. The order of the fields is clone size, D gene, J gene, CDR3 length, V gene, CDR3 DNA, CDR3 protein. The D gene is left open where the match is weak. Not all rows give a size; the values are once, few, many and, for expanded clones, a class.

abundance: NA; d_gene: NA; j_gene: TRBJ2-2; len: 15; v_gene: TRBV6-2/TRBV6-3; CDR3nt: TGTGCCAGCAGTTACGTGGGACAGAACACCGGGGAGCTGTTTTTT; CDR3aa: CASSYVGQNTGELFF
abundance: NA; d_gene: TRBD2; j_gene: TRBJ2-7; len: 13; v_gene: TRBV6-5; CDR3nt: TGTGCCAGCAGTTTTGGACTAGCGGGGGAGCAGTACTTC; CDR3aa: CASSFGLAGEQYF
abundance: NA; d_gene: NA; j_gene: TRBJ2-1; len: 14; v_gene: TRBV4-3; CDR3nt: TGCGCCAGCAGCCGGAAACAGGGATCCCATGAGCAGTTCTTC; CDR3aa: CASSRKQGSHEQFF
abundance: NA; d_gene: NA; j_gene: TRBJ1-6; len: 16; v_gene: TRBV7-2; CDR3nt: TGTGCCAGCAGTTTCCGGTCCTTCAGCTATAATTCACCCCTCCACTTT; CDR3aa: CASSFRSFSYNSPLHF
abundance: once; d_gene: NA; j_gene: TRBJ2-7; len: 13; v_gene: TRBV9; CDR3nt: TGTGCCAGCAGCGTGAGCGATTACTACGAGCAGTACTTC; CDR3aa: CASSVSDYYEQYF
abundance: once; d_gene: TRBD1; j_gene: TRBJ2-5; len: 13; v_gene: TRBV28; CDR3nt: TGTGCGAGCCTCGGGACAGCAAGGGGGACCCAGTACTTC; CDR3aa: CASLGTARGTQYF
abundance: NA; d_gene: TRBD1; j_gene: TRBJ2-4; len: 13; v_gene: TRBV12-5; CDR3nt: TGTGCTAGTGGTTCGGGGGACAGGGGAATTCAGTACTTC; CDR3aa: CASGSGDRGIQYF
abundance: NA; d_gene: NA; j_gene: TRBJ2-7; len: 14; v_gene: TRBV6-6; CDR3nt: TGTGCCAGCAGTGCTGGACAGATCTCCTACGAGCAGTACTTC; CDR3aa: CASSAGQISYEQYF
abundance: NA; d_gene: TRBD2; j_gene: TRBJ2-3; len: 16; v_gene: TRBV5-1; CDR3nt: TGCGCCAGCAACGGGGGACTAGCGGCTAGCACAGATACGCAGTATTTT; CDR3aa: CASNGGLAASTDTQYF
abundance: NA; d_gene: NA; j_gene: TRBJ1-1; len: 13; v_gene: TRBV24-1; CDR3nt: TGTGCCACGTCGGGTGGGTCGTACACTGAAGCTTTCTTT; CDR3aa: CATSGGSYTEAFF
abundance: NA; d_gene: NA; j_gene: TRBJ1-5; len: 12; v_gene: TRBV7-2; CDR3nt: TGTGCCAGCAGCCTATACAGTCAGCCCCAGCATTTT; CDR3aa: CASSLYSQPQHF
abundance: NA; d_gene: TRBD1; j_gene: TRBJ1-1; len: 13; v_gene: TRBV5-4; CDR3nt: TGTGCCAGCAGCCAGACAGGGCCCTCTGTGGCTTTCTTT; CDR3aa: CASSQTGPSVAFF
abundance: NA; d_gene: TRBD1; j_gene: TRBJ2-2; len: 15; v_gene: TRBV9; CDR3nt: TGTGCCAGCAGCGTCCGGGACAGGAACACCGGGGAGCTGTTTTTT; CDR3aa: CASSVRDRNTGELFF
abundance: NA; d_gene: NA; j_gene: TRBJ1-1; len: 14; v_gene: TRBV28; CDR3nt: TGTGCCAGCAGTTCACCAGGGGAGGGCACTGAAGCTTTCTTT; CDR3aa: CASSSPGEGTEAFF
abundance: NA; d_gene: NA; j_gene: TRBJ2-7; len: 13; v_gene: TRBV7-2; CDR3nt: TGTGCCAGCAGCTTCGAGACAGGCTACGAGCAGTACTTC; CDR3aa: CASSFETGYEQYF
abundance: NA; d_gene: NA; j_gene: TRBJ2-2; len: 15; v_gene: TRBV19; CDR3nt: TGTGCCAGTAGTATTCGGTCGGGGATCGGCGGGGAGCTGTTTTTT; CDR3aa: CASSIRSGIGGELFF
abundance: NA; d_gene: TRBD1; j_gene: TRBJ1-1; len: 11; v_gene: TRBV20-1; CDR3nt: TGCAGTGCTACAGGGGGCACTGAAGCTTTCTTT; CDR3aa: CSATGGTEAFF
abundance: NA; d_gene: NA; j_gene: TRBJ2-3; len: 16; v_gene: TRBV7-2; CDR3nt: TGTGCCAGCAGCTTACATGGGGCAGGGAACACAGATACGCAGTATTTT; CDR3aa: CASSLHGAGNTDTQYF
abundance: NA; d_gene: TRBD2; j_gene: TRBJ2-7; len: 15; v_gene: TRBV20-1; CDR3nt: TGCAGTGCAACACTTCATAGCGGGTCCTCCTACGAGCAGTACTTC; CDR3aa: CSATLHSGSSYEQYF
abundance: NA; d_gene: NA; j_gene: TRBJ2-3; len: 14; v_gene: TRBV6-6; CDR3nt: TGTGCCAGCACCAACGTTGGGGACACAGATACGCAGTATTTT; CDR3aa: CASTNVGDTDTQYF
abundance: NA; d_gene: TRBD2; j_gene: TRBJ2-1; len: 14; v_gene: TRBV12-3/TRBV12-4; CDR3nt: TGTGCCAGCAGTTTAGCGGCGGCGGGGGGTGAGCAGTTCTTC; CDR3aa: CASSLAAAGGEQFF
abundance: NA; d_gene: NA; j_gene: TRBJ1-1; len: 13; v_gene: TRBV11-2; CDR3nt: TGTGCCAGCTCCCGGGACCCAAACACTGAAGCTTTCTTT; CDR3aa: CASSRDPNTEAFF
abundance: once; d_gene: NA; j_gene: TRBJ2-7; len: 13; v_gene: TRBV29-1; CDR3nt: TGCAGCGTTGGACGGACCCCGGGTCACGAGCAGTACTTC; CDR3aa: CSVGRTPGHEQYF
abundance: NA; d_gene: NA; j_gene: TRBJ1-4; len: 16; v_gene: TRBV20-1; CDR3nt: TGCAGTGCTAGAGACTGGGGGGCAGCAACTAATGAAAAACTGTTTTTT; CDR3aa: CSARDWGAATNEKLFF
abundance: NA; d_gene: TRBD1; j_gene: TRBJ1-5; len: 13; v_gene: TRBV20-1; CDR3nt: TGCAGTGCTGTACAGGGGGCAAGTCAGCCCCAGCATTTT; CDR3aa: CSAVQGASQPQHF
abundance: once; d_gene: NA; j_gene: TRBJ1-2; len: 15; v_gene: TRBV19; CDR3nt: TGTGCCACCCGGTACTGGGGAAGGGAGCGCTATGGCTACACCTTC; CDR3aa: CATRYWGRERYGYTF
abundance: NA; d_gene: NA; j_gene: TRBJ2-2; len: 12; v_gene: TRBV20-1; CDR3nt: TGCAGTGCTAGAGCAGGAACCGGGGAGCTGTTTTTT; CDR3aa: CSARAGTGELFF
abundance: NA; d_gene: NA; j_gene: TRBJ1-4; len: 15; v_gene: TRBV25-1; CDR3nt: TGTGCCAGCAGTAAGCAGGCTGCAACTAATGAAAAACTGTTTTTT; CDR3aa: CASSKQAATNEKLFF
abundance: NA; d_gene: NA; j_gene: TRBJ1-1; len: 13; v_gene: TRBV12-3/TRBV12-4; CDR3nt: TGTGCCAGCAGTCGACTCATGGGGACTGAAGCTTTCTTT; CDR3aa: CASSRLMGTEAFF
abundance: NA; d_gene: NA; j_gene: TRBJ1-2; len: 13; v_gene: TRBV19; CDR3nt: TGTGCCAGTAGTATTGATAATAACTATGGCTACACCTTC; CDR3aa: CASSIDNNYGYTF
abundance: NA; d_gene: TRBD1; j_gene: TRBJ1-2; len: 16; v_gene: TRBV20-1; CDR3nt: TGCAGTGCTAGAGACATGGGACAGGGAGCGGGGGGAGGCTACACCTTC; CDR3aa: CSARDMGQGAGGGYTF
abundance: NA; d_gene: NA; j_gene: TRBJ2-2; len: 14; v_gene: TRBV6-5; CDR3nt: TGTGCCAGCAGTTCCCCCGGGGTATCGGGGGAGCTGTTTTTT; CDR3aa: CASSSPGVSGELFF
abundance: NA; d_gene: NA; j_gene: TRBJ1-4; len: 15; v_gene: TRBV7-2; CDR3nt: TGTGCCAGCAGCTTCGGACAGACAACTAATGAAAAACTGTTTTTT; CDR3aa: CASSFGQTTNEKLFF